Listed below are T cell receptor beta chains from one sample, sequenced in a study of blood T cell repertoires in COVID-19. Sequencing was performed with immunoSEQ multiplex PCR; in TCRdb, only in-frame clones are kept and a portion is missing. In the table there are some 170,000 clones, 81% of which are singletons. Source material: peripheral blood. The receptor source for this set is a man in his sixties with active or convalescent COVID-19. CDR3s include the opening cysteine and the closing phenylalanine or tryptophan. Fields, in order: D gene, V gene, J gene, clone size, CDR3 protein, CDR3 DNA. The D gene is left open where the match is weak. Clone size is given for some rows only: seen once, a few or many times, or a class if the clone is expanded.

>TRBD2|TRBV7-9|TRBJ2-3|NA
CASSPGTSSDTQYF
TGTGCCAGCAGCCCCGGGACTAGTTCAGATACGCAGTATTTT
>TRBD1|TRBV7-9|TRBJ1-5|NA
CASSDSGTGLNNQPQHF
TGTGCCAGCAGCGATTCCGGGACAGGGTTAAACAATCAGCCCCAGCATTTT
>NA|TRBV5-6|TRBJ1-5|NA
CASSLAGGNQPQHF
TGTGCCAGCAGCTTGGCGGGGGGCAATCAGCCCCAGCATTTT
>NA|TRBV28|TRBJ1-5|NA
CASDHVTGGEDQPQHF
TGTGCCAGCGACCACGTGACGGGGGGGGAGGATCAGCCCCAGCATTTT
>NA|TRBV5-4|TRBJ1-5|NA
CASSLAGNQPQHF
TGTGCCAGCAGCTTGGCGGGGAATCAGCCCCAGCATTTT
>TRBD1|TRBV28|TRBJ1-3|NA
CASTWGTGAFSGNTIYF
TGTGCCAGCACCTGGGGAACAGGGGCCTTCTCTGGAAACACCATATATTTT
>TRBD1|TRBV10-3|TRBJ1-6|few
CAIRGTGASHSPLHF
TGTGCCATCAGGGGGACAGGGGCTTCCCATTCACCCCTCCACTTT
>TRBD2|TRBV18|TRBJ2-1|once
CASSPGGSSYNEQFF
TGTGCCAGCTCACCGGGGGGGAGCTCCTACAATGAGCAGTTCTTC
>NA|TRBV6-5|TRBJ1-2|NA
CASSYHGQRANYGYTF
TGTGCCAGCAGTTACCACGGACAGAGAGCTAACTATGGCTACACCTTC
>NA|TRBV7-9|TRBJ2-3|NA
CASSLTGANTDTQYF
TGTGCCAGCAGCTTAACGGGAGCGAACACAGATACGCAGTATTTT
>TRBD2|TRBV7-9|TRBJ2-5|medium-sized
CASSLELLAGVETQYF
TGTGCCAGCAGCTTAGAGTTACTAGCGGGAGTGGAGACCCAGTACTTC
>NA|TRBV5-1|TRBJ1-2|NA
CASSLVSGDYGYTF
TGCGCCAGCAGCTTGGTGTCCGGGGACTATGGCTACACCTTC
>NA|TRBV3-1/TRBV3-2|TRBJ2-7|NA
CASSPRGISGSLGQYF
TGTGCCAGCAGCCCCCGAGGGATTAGCGGATCTCTCGGGCAGTACTTC
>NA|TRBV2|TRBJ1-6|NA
CASSEDGGLRNSPLHF
TGTGCCAGCAGTGAAGACGGGGGATTGCGGAATTCACCCCTCCACTTT
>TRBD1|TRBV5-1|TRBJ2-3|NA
CASSIPGQEADTQYF
TGCGCCAGCAGCATCCCGGGACAGGAGGCAGATACGCAGTATTTT